The T cell receptor (beta chain) described here comes from a study of shared clonotypes between healthy human individuals. Germline V gives CDR1 SGHVS, CDR2 FQNEAQ. This CDR3 comprises 13 residues. Between the trimmed V and J ends, which lost 2 bases and 3 bases, there was a span of 7 bases. Profiled with immunoSEQ multiplex PCR; TCRdb holds only in-frame clones, not every one. This sample has some 1 million clones, with about 77% found just once. The V gene is TRBV7-8, the J gene TRBJ1-1; no clear D gene. This TCR was recovered from a man younger than 35 in good health. Sequenced: memory CD4+ T cells sorted from blood. This sample's subset: CD45RA-negative fraction. CDR3 DNA sequence: TGTGCCAGCAGCTTATACCTGGACACTGAAGCTTTCTTT. Translation gives CASSLYLDTEAFF. Full variable domain (missing parts from reference TRBV7-8 and TRBJ1-1): GAGVSQSPRYKVAKRGQDVALRCDPISGHVSLFWYQQALGQGPEFLTYFQNEAQLDKSGLPSDRFFAERPEGSVSTLKIQRTQQEDSAVYLCASSLYLDTEAFFGQGTRLTVV.